Each of the 19 T cell receptor beta chains below was sequenced from the same sample in a study of regulatory T cells in long-lasting Graves disease. Time point meaning: persistent/refractory GD, antithyroid drugs over 5 years with positive TRAb. After RNA was extracted from PBMCs, the TCR library was made from it. Researchers made TCR beta libraries by using iRepertoire HTBI primers and running Arm-PCR on CDR3 regions. TCRdb re-derived calls from the multiplex PCR reads in MiXCR, one entry per CDR3 protein. The sample contains roughly 450,000 distinct CDR3 sequences, about 20% of which appear only once. The material sequenced was peripheral blood mononuclear cells (PBMCs), taken when the disease was refractory, from a patient treated with antithyroid drugs. These receptors were taken from a female donor with Graves disease.

The CDR3 nucleotides are TGCGCCAGCAGCTTGTCTTGGGACACCGAAATAGCCAAAAACATTCAGTACTTC. Translation gives CASSLSWDTEIAKNIQYF. The genes are TRBV5-1 and TRBJ2-4; a possible D gene is TRBD1 (6 bases). The CDR3 has 18 residues. Trimming stripped 1 base from V and 0 bases from J, with 17 bases between. Germline CDR1 and CDR2: SGHRS and YFSETQ. Combining the CDR3 with reference TRBV5-1 and TRBJ2-4 gives the whole variable domain KAGVTQTPRYLIKTRGQQVTLSCSPISGHRSVSWYQQTPGQGLQFLFEYFSETQRNKGNFPGRFSGRQFSNSRSEMNVSTLELGDSALYLCASSLSWDTEIAKNIQYFGAGTRLSVL.

This clonotype came up many times. The chain uses TRBV12-3 or TRBV12-4 and TRBJ2-5; D possibly corresponds to TRBD2 (6 bases). CDR3 size: 15 residues. Trimming took 6 bases from V and 5 from J, leaving 19 bases between them. DNA for the CDR3: TGTGCCAGCAGGGCCACCCGGGGGTCAAGGGAGACCCAGTACTTC. Protein: CASRATRGSRETQYF.

V and J are TRBV3-1 and TRBJ2-5, with TRBD2 matching over 7 bases. Losses at the gene ends were 0 bases for V and 5 bases for J; bases not matched to a gene: 6. Germline CDR1 is LGHDT and CDR2 is YNNKEL (reference sequence). The CDR3 extends over 15 amino acids. CDR3 nucleotides: TGTGCCAGCAGCCAAGATGGGACTAACGTTGAGACCCAGTACTTC. Residues: CASSQDGTNVETQYF.

This clonotype was seen repeatedly, ten times or more. The chain combines TRBV12-3 or TRBV12-4 with TRBJ1-2; D might be TRBD1 (5 bases). Trimming removed 5 bases from V and 3 bases from J, with 19 bases in between. There are 16 residues in the CDR3. The DNA of the CDR3 is TGTGCCAGCAGTCCCCTGGGGGGACGTAAAGACTATGGCTACACCTTC. This codes for CASSPLGGRKDYGYTF.

This clonotype was counted only a few times. This chain uses TRBV6-4 with TRBJ2-7; TRBD2 might be the D (5 bases). Trimming shortened V by 5 bases and J by 4 bases, and 21 bases separated the two germline ends. This CDR3 comprises 16 residues. Germline V gene lookup returns CDR1 MRHNA and CDR2 SNTAGT. CDR3 nucleotides: TGTGCCAGCAGTTACGGAGGACTCTCGAGCTCTTACGAGCAGTACTTC. Amino acid sequence: CASSYGGLSSSYEQYF.

The chain carries TRBV10-3 and TRBJ2-7; 15 positions agree with TRBD2. Germline assignment: CDR1 ENHRY and CDR2 SYGVKD. With V trimmed by 2 bases and J by 1 base, 9 bases remained unmatched. CDR3 length: 19 residues. CDR3 region: CAISEGLAGGTYSSYEQYF. The CDR3 DNA sequence: TGTGCCATCAGTGAGGGACTAGCGGGGGGGACCTATTCATCCTACGAGCAGTACTTC.

The chain links TRBV4-3 to TRBJ2-2; unclear D gene. Germline V gene data show CDR1 as LGHNA and CDR2 as YSLEER. V lost 3 bases, J lost 1 base, and 9 bases lay in between. The length of the CDR3 is 15 residues. In nucleotides, the CDR3 is TGCGCCAGCAGCCACGACACGATGAACACCGGGGAGCTGTTTTTT. It is translated as CASSHDTMNTGELFF.

Regarding this clonotype: A junction boundary mismatches the germline segment, possibly from a read error. This chain connects TRBV7-3 to TRBJ1-2; D possibly corresponds to TRBD1 (5 bases). Germline-derived CDR1 and CDR2 are SGHTA and FQGTGA. The CDR3 runs to 14 residues. The chain's CDR3 is CASSPQRGGDGHTF. Here the CDR3 DNA reads TGTGCCAGCAGCCCCCAAAGGGGAGGCGATGGCCACACCTTC.

V is TRBV6-1 and J is TRBJ2-7; 7 bases map to TRBD2. CDR3 size: 14 residues. Germline CDR1 and CDR2: MNHNS and SASEGT. V shed 5 bases, J shed 2 bases, and the junction held 6 bases outside the gene matches. CDR3 in DNA: TGTGCCAGCAGTCAAAGCGGGACCACCTACGAGCAGTACTTC. It is translated as CASSQSGTTYEQYF.

This clonotype occurred a few times. The V call is TRBV9, the J call TRBJ1-4; the match to TRBD1 covers 8 bases. The length of the CDR3 is 14 residues. Trimming removed 3 bases from V and 8 bases from J; junction bases left unmatched: 6. The germline gives CDR1 SGDLS, CDR2 YYNGEE. Written as DNA, the CDR3 is TGTGCCAGCAGCGGGGGACAGGTCAGAGAAAAACTGTTTTTT. Its protein product is CASSGGQVREKLFF.

The J gene is TRBJ1-5, the V gene TRBV20-1; D remains ambiguous. This CDR3 spans 10 amino acids. CDR1 and CDR2 from the germline V gene are DFQATT and SNEGSKA (reference sequence). V dropped 4 bases and J dropped 7 bases, with 5 bases sitting between them. CDR3 region: CSAMGQPQHF. The CDR3 nucleotides are TGCAGTGCTATGGGACAGCCCCAGCATTTT.

Worth noting for this clonotype: Mismatch with germline at one junction end may stem from a read error. The chain joins TRBV12-5 to TRBJ2-3; D possibly corresponds to TRBD1 (5 bases). CDR1 and CDR2 (germline): LGHNT, FRNRAP. The CDR3 length is 12 residues. The CDR3 sequence is CASGLVQVSEDF. In DNA form, the CDR3 reads TGTGCTAGTGGTTTGGTACAGGTCTCAGAGGATTTT.

The rearrangement joins TRBV7-2 to TRBJ2-5; 7 nucleotides line up with TRBD1. The length of the CDR3 is 15 residues. Germline assignment: CDR1 SGHTA and CDR2 FQGNSA. After removal of 5 bases from V and 1 base from J, the junction contained 7 bases not matched to a gene. The CDR3 sequence: CASSAQTGPQETQYF. The CDR3 bases are TGTGCCAGCAGCGCGCAGACAGGGCCCCAAGAGACCCAGTACTTC.

This clonotype was detected a few times. J is TRBJ2-7 and V is TRBV20-1; perhaps TRBD2 as D (5 bases). Germline lookup yields CDR1 DFQATT and CDR2 SNEGSKA (reference sequence). V lost 3 bases, J lost 2 bases, and 11 bases lay in between. CDR3 length: 13 amino acids. The CDR3 here is CSARDWGAYEQYF. The CDR3 DNA reads as TGCAGTGCTAGGGACTGGGGAGCCTACGAGCAGTACTTC.

The J gene is TRBJ2-2, the V gene TRBV6-5; D call uncertain. The germline V gene encodes CDR1 MNHEY and CDR2 SVGAGI. CDR3 length: 18 residues. The V gene lost 0 bases and the J gene lost 4 bases, with 18 bases spanning the gap. The CDR3 DNA reads TGTGCCAGCAGTTACTCGATCCGCGGCTTCTTTGGCACCGGGGAGCTGTTTTTT. It encodes CASSYSIRGFFGTGELFF.

This clonotype was seen a few times. V is TRBV12-3 or TRBV12-4 and J is TRBJ1-3, with 9 nucleotides matching TRBD1. V dropped 4 bases and J dropped 0; count of bases not matched to a gene: 7. The CDR3 totals 17 residues. CDR3 sequence reads: CASSSGDRVPSGNTIYF. The DNA for the CDR3 is TGTGCCAGCAGTTCGGGGGACAGGGTGCCCTCTGGAAACACCATATATTTT.

This sequence joins TRBV29-1 and TRBJ2-3, with 10 bases lining up with TRBD2. V lost 7 bases to trimming and J lost 4 bases; unmatched junction nucleotides: 5. Germline V gene lookup returns CDR1 SQVTM and CDR2 ANQGSEA. The CDR3 is 13 amino acids. CDR3 amino acids: CSAGTSASDTQYF. CDR3 DNA sequence: TGCAGCGCCGGGACTAGCGCATCAGATACGCAGTATTTT.

This clonotype appeared many times. This chain links TRBV2 with TRBJ2-5, with D possibly TRBD1 on 5 matching bases. The CDR3 extends over 13 amino acids. The V gene lost 10 bases and the J gene lost 1 base, with 13 bases spanning the gap. CDR1 is SNHLY, CDR2 FYNNEI, per germline. The CDR3 nucleotides are TGTGCCACCACACGACAGCCCCAAGAGACCCAGTACTTC. It codes for CATTRQPQETQYF.

This clonotype was recorded a few times. This chain joins TRBV27 and TRBJ2-2; TRBD1 agrees at 9 bases. Germline V lookup: CDR1 MNHEY, CDR2 SMNVEV (reference sequence). The J segment lost 7 bases and the V segment lost 8 bases, leaving 11 bases of the junction unmatched. The CDR3 extends over 15 amino acids. CDR3 DNA: TGTGCCAGCGGAAACCGGGACAGGGTGGGCGGGGAGCTGTTTTTT. Translation gives CASGNRDRVGGELFF.